Listed here are 15 T cell receptor beta chains from one sample, sequenced in a study of early T cells in non-severe SARS-CoV-2 infection. TCRdb itself ran the 5' RACE reads through MiXCR, one entry per CDR3 protein. There are approximately 64,000 distinct CDR3 sequences in the sample; more than 15% occur only once, and roughly 10% lies in the top ten. The sample consisted of whole blood, taken at baseline. The origin of the receptors is an adult who was a healthcare worker with PCR-confirmed SARS-CoV-2 infection or an uninfected control (not recorded which).

The CDR3 coding sequence is TGTGCCAGCAGCGTGACTAGCGGGTTGACAGATACGCAGTATTTT. Its translation is CASSVTSGLTDTQYF. This rearrangement joins TRBV7-2 to TRBJ2-3, with TRBD2 identical over 10 bases. The CDR3 length is 15 residues. V lost 5 bases, J lost 3 bases, and 5 bases stayed unmatched. CDR1 and CDR2 (germline): SGHTA, FQGNSA.

On this clonotype: Germline is not matched at one junction end, which may reflect a read error. The chain is built from TRBV4-2 and TRBJ1-3, with unresolved D. Germline V lookup: CDR1 LGHNA, CDR2 YNFKEQ. There are 15 residues in the CDR3. CDR3 protein: CVSSQRTDSGNTIYF. The CDR3 DNA is TGTGTCAGCAGCCAAAGGACGGACTCTGGAAACACCATATATTTT.

This clonotype was seen a handful of times. The rearrangement links TRBV5-8 to TRBJ1-1, with D uncertain. The germline V gene has CDR1 SGHTS and CDR2 YDEGEE. This CDR3 has 17 amino acids. V lost 1 base, J lost 0 bases, and 16 bases lay in between. CDR3 protein: CASSLFSGHELNTEAFF. The CDR3 coding sequence is TGTGCCAGCAGCTTGTTTAGCGGGCACGAACTGAACACTGAAGCTTTCTTT.

This clonotype was seen only a few times. The chain is built from TRBV6-2 or TRBV6-3 and TRBJ2-7; 9 bases are a match to TRBD2. The CDR3 sequence is 14 residues long. Germline-derived CDR1 and CDR2 are MNHEY and SVGEGT. J lost 3 bases, V lost 6 bases, and 6 bases had no gene match. CDR3 DNA: TGTGCCAGCAGCCGGCCGACTAGCGGCTACGAGCAGTACTTC. Translating gives CASSRPTSGYEQYF.

This clonotype was picked up a small number of times. The rearrangement uses TRBV11-2 and TRBJ2-3; TRBD1 agrees at 9 bases. The CDR3 length is 16 residues. Losses at the gene ends were 1 base for V and 4 bases for J; bases not matched to a gene: 6. CDR1 SGHAT and CDR2 FQNNGV come from the germline V gene. CDR3 DNA sequence: TGTGCCAGCAGCTTAGGTGGACAGGGGTCGGCAGATACGCAGTATTTT. Its translation is CASSLGGQGSADTQYF.

This clonotype was seen a handful of times. This chain connects TRBV2 to TRBJ2-4; TRBD1 matches 8 bases. Germline trimming cut 1 base from V and 1 base from J; bases unmatched to any gene: 0. Per the germline V gene, CDR1 is SNHLY and CDR2 is FYNNEI. The CDR3 has 15 residues. In nucleotides, the CDR3 is TGTGCCAGCAGTGAAGACAGGGGGGCCAAAAACATTCAGTACTTC. Translating it yields CASSEDRGAKNIQYF.

This clonotype came up a few times. The genes are TRBV7-9 and TRBJ2-5; D gene ambiguous. Between the trimmed V and J ends, which lost 2 bases and 5 bases, there was a span of 6 bases. Germline loops: CDR1 SEHNR, CDR2 FQNEAQ (reference sequence). The CDR3 is made up of 12 amino acids. The CDR3 DNA sequence: TGTGCCAGCAGCTTACTCCTTGAGACCCAGTACTTC. Protein: CASSLLLETQYF.

As DNA, the CDR3 is TGTGCCAGCAGTTCCGGGGCCGGGACAGGGACGATAGAGCAGTACTTC. Translating it yields CASSSGAGTGTIEQYF. The V call is TRBV28, the J call TRBJ2-7; 9 bases are shared with TRBD1. The germline V gene encodes CDR1 MDHEN and CDR2 SYDVKM. This CDR3 is 16 amino acids long. V lost 4 bases and J lost 7; bases outside the gene matches: 14. Variable domain in full (rest from reference TRBV28 and TRBJ2-7): DVKVTQSSRYLVKRTGEKVFLECVQDMDHENMFWYRQDPGLGLRLIYFSYDVKMKEKGDIPEGYSVSREKKERFSLILESASTNQTSMYLCASSSGAGTGTIEQYFGPGTRLTVT.

This clonotype was found a few times. The CDR3 DNA sequence: TGTGCCAGCACCCGGGGGGGGTGGACTGAAGCTTTCTTT. Translating gives CASTRGGWTEAFF. This chain joins TRBV6-6 and TRBJ1-1, with D perhaps TRBD1 (5 bases). Germline V gene lookup returns CDR1 MNHNY and CDR2 SVGAGI (reference sequence). This CDR3 has 13 amino acids. Trimming took off 7 bases at V and 5 bases at J, with 14 bases between the two ends.

The chain recombines TRBV21-1 with TRBJ1-2. TRBV21-1 is annotated as a pseudogene. There are 12 residues in the CDR3. CDR3 DNA sequence: TGTGCCAGCAGCAAAGAGGCGGCAGGGCTCGACTTC. Protein product: CASSKEAAGLDF.

The chain recombines TRBV15 with TRBJ2-4; 8 bases map to TRBD2. The J segment lost 3 bases and the V segment lost 3 bases, leaving 10 bases of the junction unmatched. Germline V gene lookup returns CDR1 LNHNV and CDR2 YYDKDF (reference sequence). This CDR3 is built from 17 residues. The CDR3 reads CATSSRKRERGKNIQYF. The CDR3 DNA reads as TGTGCCACCAGCAGTAGAAAGCGGGAGCGAGGCAAAAACATTCAGTACTTC.

The chain carries TRBV12-3 or TRBV12-4 and TRBJ2-3, with TRBD2 identical over 14 bases. The V and J ends lost 1 base and 2 bases, in that order; junction bases with no gene match: 5. The CDR3 length is 18 residues. For the CDR3, the DNA is TGTGCCAGCAGTTTAGGACTAGCGGGAGGGCTAGTCACAGATACGCAGTATTTT. Amino acids: CASSLGLAGGLVTDTQYF.

The chain is built from TRBV29-1 and TRBJ2-1, with 8 bases matching TRBD2. V gave up 5 bases and J gave up 9 bases; unmatched junction bases: 6. Germline CDR1 reads SQVTM; CDR2 reads ANQGSEA. This CDR3 is built from 12 residues. Here the CDR3 reads CSVMAGTSEQFF. The CDR3 DNA sequence: TGCAGCGTTATGGCGGGGACTAGTGAGCAGTTCTTC.

This chain connects TRBV6-5 to TRBJ1-1; 7 nucleotides line up with TRBD1. Germline V lookup: CDR1 MNHEY, CDR2 SVGAGI. Trimming removed 0 bases from V and 4 bases from J; junction bases left unmatched: 5. This CDR3 region has 15 residues. The CDR3 here is CASSYSRGQGTEAFF. The CDR3, as DNA: TGTGCCAGCAGTTACTCGAGGGGGCAGGGCACTGAAGCTTTCTTT.

The rearrangement joins TRBV28 to TRBJ2-2; 9 bases line up with TRBD2. CDR3 length: 14 amino acids. Germline CDR1 reads MDHEN; CDR2 reads SYDVKM. The CDR3 DNA follows: TGTGCTGGGAAGCGGGGGGATAACACCGGGGAGCTGTTTTTT. It yields the protein CAGKRGDNTGELFF.